This TCR beta chain originates from a study of T cell responses to AZD1222 COVID-19 vaccine. Clones were read by immunoSEQ multiplex PCR, and TCRdb kept only the in-frame ones, dropping some. Of 130,000 or so clones in the sample, about 90% are singletons; the top ten hold approximately 1.5%. Study conclusions and caveats: Close to half of spike-specific TCRs reportedly recognize unmutated variant regions.

V dropped 5 bases and J dropped 5 bases, with 15 bases sitting between them. This CDR3 comprises 14 residues. Germline V gene data show CDR1 as SGHVS and CDR2 as FQNEAQ. A word on this clone: As yet, its antigen is unknown.

Source: peripheral blood, taken on day 0 of AZD1222 vaccination. The V call is TRBV7-8, the J call TRBJ1-1; a possible D gene is TRBD1 (6 bases). This TCR was sampled from an adult in good health. CDR3 in DNA: TGTGCCAGCAGCGTTACCGGGACATCAACTGAAGCTTTCTTT. Translation gives CASSVTGTSTEAFF.